Here is one T cell receptor beta chain with its context. Investigators isolated RNA and reverse transcribed it into cDNA to act as the sequencing template. Clones were read by immunoSEQ multiplex PCR, and TCRdb kept only the in-frame ones, dropping some. The repertoire holds tens of thousands of clones, with roughly three fifths as singletons. Germline CDR1 MNHNY, CDR2 SVGAGI (reference sequence). The CDR3 length is 13 residues. The V segment lost 7 bases and the J segment 4 bases; nucleotides outside the gene matches: 7. These data come from a study of CD8+ T cells in alopecia areata. The sequences come from CD8+ T cells sorted from blood, collected at week 0. The V call is TRBV6-6, the J call TRBJ2-7, with TRBD2 matching over 7 bases. The TCR sequence derives from a human donor with alopecia areata. The CDR3 region has the DNA TGTGCCAGCACTCAACTGCGGGGGTACGAGCAGTACTTC. This sequence encodes CASTQLRGYEQYF.